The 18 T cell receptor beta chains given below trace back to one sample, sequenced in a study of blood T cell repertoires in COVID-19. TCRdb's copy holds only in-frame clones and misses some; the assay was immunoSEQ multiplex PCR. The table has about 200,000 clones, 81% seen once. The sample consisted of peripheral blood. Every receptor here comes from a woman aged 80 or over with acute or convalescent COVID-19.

In nucleotides, the CDR3 is TGTGCCAGCAGAGGGACTACCTCCTACGAGCAGTACTTC. Its translation: CASRGTTSYEQYF. This chain joins TRBV6-6 and TRBJ2-7, with 7 bases lining up with TRBD2. The CDR3 contains 13 residues. With V trimmed by 6 bases and J by 0 bases, 2 bases remained unmatched. Germline lookup yields CDR1 MNHNY and CDR2 SVGAGI (reference sequence).

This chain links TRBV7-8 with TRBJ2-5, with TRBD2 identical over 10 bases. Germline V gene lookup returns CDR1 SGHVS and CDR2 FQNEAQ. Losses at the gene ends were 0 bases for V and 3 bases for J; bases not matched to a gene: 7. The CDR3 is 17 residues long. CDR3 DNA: TGTGCCAGCAGCTTAGCGGAGGCTAGCGGGAGAAAAGAGACCCAGTACTTC. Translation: CASSLAEASGRKETQYF.

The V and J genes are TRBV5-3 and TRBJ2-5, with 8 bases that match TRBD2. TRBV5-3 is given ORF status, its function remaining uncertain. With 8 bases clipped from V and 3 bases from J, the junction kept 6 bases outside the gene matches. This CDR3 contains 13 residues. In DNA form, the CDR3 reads TGTGCCAGCTTTACTAGCGGAAAAGAGACCCAGTACTTC. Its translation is CASFTSGKETQYF.

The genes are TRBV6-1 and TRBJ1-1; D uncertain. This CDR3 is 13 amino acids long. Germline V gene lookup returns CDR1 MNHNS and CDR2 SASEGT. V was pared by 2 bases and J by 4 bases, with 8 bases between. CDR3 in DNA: TGTGCCAGCAGTGAACCGGGATCCACTGAAGCTTTCTTT. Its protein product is CASSEPGSTEAFF.

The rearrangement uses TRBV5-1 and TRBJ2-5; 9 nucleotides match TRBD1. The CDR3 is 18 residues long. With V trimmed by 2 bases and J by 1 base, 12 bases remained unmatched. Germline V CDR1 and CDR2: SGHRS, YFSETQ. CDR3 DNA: TGCGCCAGCAGCTTAAGTTGGCTGGGACAGGGCTTCCAAGAGACCCAGTACTTC. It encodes CASSLSWLGQGFQETQYF.

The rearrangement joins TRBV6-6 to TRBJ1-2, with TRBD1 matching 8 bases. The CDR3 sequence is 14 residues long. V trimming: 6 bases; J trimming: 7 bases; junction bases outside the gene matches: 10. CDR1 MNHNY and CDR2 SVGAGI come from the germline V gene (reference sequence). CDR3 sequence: CASSTPGGYSGYTF. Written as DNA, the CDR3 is TGTGCCAGCAGCACTCCAGGGGGCTATAGTGGCTACACCTTC.

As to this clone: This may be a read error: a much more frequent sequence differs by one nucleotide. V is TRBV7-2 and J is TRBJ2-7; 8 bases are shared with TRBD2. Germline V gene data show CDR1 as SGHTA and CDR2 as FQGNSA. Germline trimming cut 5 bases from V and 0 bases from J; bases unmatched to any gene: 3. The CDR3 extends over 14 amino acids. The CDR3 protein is CASSPTSGSYEQYF. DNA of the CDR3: TGTGCCAGCAGCCCAACTAGCGGCTCCTACGAGCAGTACTTC.

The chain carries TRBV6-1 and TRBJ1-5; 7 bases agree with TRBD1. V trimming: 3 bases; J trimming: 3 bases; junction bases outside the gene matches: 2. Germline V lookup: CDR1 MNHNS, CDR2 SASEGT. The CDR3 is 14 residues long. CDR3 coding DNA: TGTGCCAGCAGTGATCAGGGGGTCAATCAGCCCCAGCATTTT. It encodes CASSDQGVNQPQHF.

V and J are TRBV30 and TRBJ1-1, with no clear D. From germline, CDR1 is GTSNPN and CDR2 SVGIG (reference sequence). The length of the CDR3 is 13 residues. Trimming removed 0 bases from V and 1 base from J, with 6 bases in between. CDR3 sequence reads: CAWSVQPNTEAFF. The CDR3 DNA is TGTGCCTGGAGTGTACAGCCGAACACTGAAGCTTTCTTT.

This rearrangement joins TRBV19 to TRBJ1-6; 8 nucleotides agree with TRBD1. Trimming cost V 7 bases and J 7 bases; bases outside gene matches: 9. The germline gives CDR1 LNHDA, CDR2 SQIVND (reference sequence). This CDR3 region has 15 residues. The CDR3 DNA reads TGTGCCAGTATTGCCGACAGGGGTTCGAATTCACCCCTCCACTTT. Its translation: CASIADRGSNSPLHF.

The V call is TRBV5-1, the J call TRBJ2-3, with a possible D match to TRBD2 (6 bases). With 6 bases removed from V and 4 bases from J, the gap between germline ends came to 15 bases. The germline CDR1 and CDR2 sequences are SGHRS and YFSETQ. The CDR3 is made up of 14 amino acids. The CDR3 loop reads CASKEGGSADTQYF. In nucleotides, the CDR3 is TGCGCCAGCAAGGAAGGAGGGAGTGCAGATACGCAGTATTTT.

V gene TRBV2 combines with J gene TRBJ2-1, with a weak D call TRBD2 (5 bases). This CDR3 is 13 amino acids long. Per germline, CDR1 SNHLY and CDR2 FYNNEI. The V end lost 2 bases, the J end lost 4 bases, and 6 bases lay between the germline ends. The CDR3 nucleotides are TGTGCCAGCAGTGAACGGGGATACAATGAGCAGTTCTTC. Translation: CASSERGYNEQFF. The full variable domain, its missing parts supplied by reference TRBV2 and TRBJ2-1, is EPEVTQTPSHQVTQMGQEVILRCVPISNHLYFYWYRQILGQKVEFLVSFYNNEISEKSEIFDDQFSVERPDGSNFTLKIRSTKLEDSAMYFCASSERGYNEQFFGPGTRLTVL.

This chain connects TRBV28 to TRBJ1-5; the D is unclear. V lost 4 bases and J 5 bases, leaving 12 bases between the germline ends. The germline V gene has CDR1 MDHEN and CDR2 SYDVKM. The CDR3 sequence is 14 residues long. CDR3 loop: CASSYPTRDQPQHF. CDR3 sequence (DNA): TGTGCCAGCAGTTACCCAACTCGGGATCAGCCCCAGCATTTT.

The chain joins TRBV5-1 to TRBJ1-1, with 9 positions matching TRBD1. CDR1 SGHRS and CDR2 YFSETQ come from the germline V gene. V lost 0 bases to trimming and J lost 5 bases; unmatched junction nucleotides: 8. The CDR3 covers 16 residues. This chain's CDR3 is CASSLDVQGASTEAFF. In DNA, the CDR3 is TGCGCCAGCAGCTTGGATGTACAGGGGGCGAGTACTGAAGCTTTCTTT.

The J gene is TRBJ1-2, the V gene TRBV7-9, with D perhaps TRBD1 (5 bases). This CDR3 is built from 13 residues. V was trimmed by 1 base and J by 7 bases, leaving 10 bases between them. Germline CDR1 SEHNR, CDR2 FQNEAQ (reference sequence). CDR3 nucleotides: TGTGCCAGCAGCTTAGAAATCGGGGGTGGCTACACCTTC. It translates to CASSLEIGGGYTF.

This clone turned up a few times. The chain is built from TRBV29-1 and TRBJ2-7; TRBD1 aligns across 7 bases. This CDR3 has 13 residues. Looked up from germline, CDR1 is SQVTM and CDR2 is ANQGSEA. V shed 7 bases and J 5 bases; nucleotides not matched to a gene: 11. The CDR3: CSALTQGTDEQYF. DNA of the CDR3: TGCAGCGCCCTGACACAGGGGACGGACGAGCAGTACTTC.

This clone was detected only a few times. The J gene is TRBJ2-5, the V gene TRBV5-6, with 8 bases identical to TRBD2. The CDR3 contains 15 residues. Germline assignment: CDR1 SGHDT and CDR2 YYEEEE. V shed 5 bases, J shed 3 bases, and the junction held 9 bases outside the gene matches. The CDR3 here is CASRYSPGGEETQYF. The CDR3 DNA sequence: TGTGCCAGCAGGTACTCCCCCGGGGGGGAAGAGACCCAGTACTTC.

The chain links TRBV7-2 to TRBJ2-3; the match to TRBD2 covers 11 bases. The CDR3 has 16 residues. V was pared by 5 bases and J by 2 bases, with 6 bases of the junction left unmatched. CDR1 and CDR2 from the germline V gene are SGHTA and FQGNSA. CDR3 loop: CASSGTSGGLTDTQYF. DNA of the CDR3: TGTGCCAGCAGCGGAACTAGCGGGGGCCTCACAGATACGCAGTATTTT.